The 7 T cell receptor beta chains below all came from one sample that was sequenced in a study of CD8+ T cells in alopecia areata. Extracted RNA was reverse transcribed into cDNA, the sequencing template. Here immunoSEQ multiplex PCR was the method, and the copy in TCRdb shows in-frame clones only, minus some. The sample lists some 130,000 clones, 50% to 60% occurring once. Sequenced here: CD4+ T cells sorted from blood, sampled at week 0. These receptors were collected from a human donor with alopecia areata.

The CDR3: CASSQDLNTEAFF. CDR3 coding DNA: TGTGCCAGCAGCCAAGATCTGAACACTGAAGCTTTCTTT. This chain joins TRBV14 and TRBJ1-1; no clear D gene. The CDR3 spans 13 residues. V was trimmed by 0 bases and J by 0 bases, leaving 2 bases between them. Germline-derived CDR1 and CDR2 are SGHDN and FVKESK. The full variable domain, its missing parts supplied by reference TRBV14 and TRBJ1-1, is EAGVTQFPSHSVIEKGQTVTLRCDPISGHDNLYWYRRVMGKEIKFLLHFVKESKQDESGMPNNRFLAERTGGTYSTLKVQPAELEDSGVYFCASSQDLNTEAFFGQGTRLTVV.

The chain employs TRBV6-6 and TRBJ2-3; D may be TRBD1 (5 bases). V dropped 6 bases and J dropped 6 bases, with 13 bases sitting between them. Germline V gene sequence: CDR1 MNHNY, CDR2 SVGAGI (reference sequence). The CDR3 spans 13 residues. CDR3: CASRPQGGDTQYF. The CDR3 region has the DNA TGTGCCAGCAGGCCGCAGGGTGGGGATACGCAGTATTTT.

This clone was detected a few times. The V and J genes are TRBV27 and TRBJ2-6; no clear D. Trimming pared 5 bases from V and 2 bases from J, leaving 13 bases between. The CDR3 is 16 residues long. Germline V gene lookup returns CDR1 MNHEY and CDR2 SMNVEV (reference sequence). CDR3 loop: CASSPRWGTGANVLTF. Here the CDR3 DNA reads TGTGCCAGCAGTCCCCGTTGGGGAACTGGGGCCAACGTCCTGACTTTC.

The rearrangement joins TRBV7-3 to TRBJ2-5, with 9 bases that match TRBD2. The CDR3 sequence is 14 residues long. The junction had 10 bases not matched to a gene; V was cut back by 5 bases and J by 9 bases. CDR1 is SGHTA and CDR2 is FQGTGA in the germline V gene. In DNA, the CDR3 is TGTGCCAGCAGCCCGACCGGGACTAGCCCCGCCCAGTACTTC. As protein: CASSPTGTSPAQYF.

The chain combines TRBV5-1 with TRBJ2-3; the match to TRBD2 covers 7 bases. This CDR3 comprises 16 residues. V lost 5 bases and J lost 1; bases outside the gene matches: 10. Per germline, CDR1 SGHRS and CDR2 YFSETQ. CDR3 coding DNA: TGCGCCAGCAGAGAGGGAGCGGGAACCCGCACAGATACGCAGTATTTT. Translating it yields CASREGAGTRTDTQYF. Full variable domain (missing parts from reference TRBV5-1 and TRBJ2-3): KAGVTQTPRYLIKTRGQQVTLSCSPISGHRSVSWYQQTPGQGLQFLFEYFSETQRNKGNFPGRFSGRQFSNSRSEMNVSTLELGDSALYLCASREGAGTRTDTQYFGPGTRLTVL.

The CDR3 here is CASSYSASGFYNEQFF. The DNA of the CDR3 is TGTGCCAGCAGTTACTCGGCTAGCGGGTTCTACAATGAGCAGTTCTTC. The V call is TRBV6-6, the J call TRBJ2-1; TRBD2 aligns across 8 bases. This CDR3 has 16 amino acids. V shed 0 bases and J 3 bases; nucleotides not matched to a gene: 4. CDR1 and CDR2 from the germline V gene are MNHNY and SVGAGI (reference sequence).

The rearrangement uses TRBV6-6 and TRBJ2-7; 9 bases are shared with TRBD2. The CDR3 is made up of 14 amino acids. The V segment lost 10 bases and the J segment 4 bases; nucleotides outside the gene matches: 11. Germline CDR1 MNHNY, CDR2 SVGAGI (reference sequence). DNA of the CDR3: TGTGCCATCGCCAGTGGTGCGGGAGGGTACGAGCAGTACTTC. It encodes CAIASGAGGYEQYF.